The 27 T cell receptor beta chains presented below share a single source sample, sequenced in a study of OX40 agonist ivuxolimab in advanced cancers. The protocol was immunoSEQ multiplex PCR, while the TCRdb copy is restricted to in-frame clones and leaves out a portion. The sample has some 130,000 clones, around 93% seen once. The sequenced sample was CD4+ or CD8+ T cells sorted from blood, obtained in a trial of the OX40 agonist ivuxolimab. These receptors all come from an adult with an advanced solid tumor such as melanoma, head and neck, liver or kidney cancer.

J is TRBJ1-5 and V is TRBV7-6; TRBD1 agrees at 7 bases. The germline V gene encodes CDR1 SGHVS and CDR2 FNYEAQ. CDR3 length equals 14 residues. V was pared by 4 bases and J by 8 bases, with 8 bases of the junction left unmatched. The CDR3 reads CASSSGGAGKPQHF. The CDR3 bases are TGTGCCAGCAGCTCAGGGGGTGCGGGAAAGCCCCAGCATTTT.

This sequence joins TRBV19 and TRBJ1-3, with D hard to call. The V gene lost 1 base and the J gene lost 6 bases, with 19 bases spanning the gap. The CDR3 sequence is 17 residues long. Per germline, CDR1 LNHDA and CDR2 SQIVND (reference sequence). CDR3 region: CASSIVRSRAPENTIYF. For the CDR3, the DNA is TGTGCCAGTAGTATAGTACGGAGCCGGGCCCCGGAAAACACCATATATTTT.

The chain carries TRBV7-2 and TRBJ2-4; weak D call: TRBD1 (6 bases). This CDR3 is built from 15 residues. Trimming removed 2 bases at V and 2 bases at J, with 10 bases between. Germline CDR1 is SGHTA and CDR2 is FQGNSA. The CDR3 loop is CASSLSGGSKNIQYF. The CDR3, as DNA: TGTGCCAGCAGCTTATCTGGGGGCTCCAAAAACATTCAGTACTTC.

The CDR3 DNA reads TGTGCCAGCAGCCGCGGCGGGTGGAGTGGAAACACCATATATTTT. It is translated as CASSRGGWSGNTIYF. The J gene is TRBJ1-3, the V gene TRBV7-9; D unclear. Deletions cut 5 bases from V and 3 bases from J, with 14 bases between. Germline CDR1 and CDR2: SEHNR and FQNEAQ (reference sequence). The CDR3 spans 15 residues.

This clone was detected a few times. V is TRBV6-1 and J is TRBJ2-1; D ambiguous. V was cut by 2 bases and J by 8 bases, with 4 bases left in between. The germline V gene has CDR1 MNHNS and CDR2 SASEGT. The CDR3 length is 11 residues. The CDR3 DNA sequence: TGTGCCAGCAGTGAATGGGATGAGCAGTTCTTC. Protein: CASSEWDEQFF.

The rearrangement links TRBV5-6 to TRBJ2-7; 15 bases are shared with TRBD2. Germline CDR1 SGHDT, CDR2 YYEEEE. The CDR3 runs 18 residues. Unmatched junction bases numbered 15, after V lost 4 bases and J lost 7 bases. In DNA, the CDR3 is TGTGCCAGCAGCCGACGGACTAGCGGGAGGGAATCCGCGGGTGAGCAGTACTTC. Translated, it gives CASSRRTSGRESAGEQYF.

The genes are TRBV6-5 and TRBJ2-3; D ambiguous. Per the germline V gene, CDR1 is MNHEY and CDR2 is SVGAGI. V was pared by 6 bases and J by 2 bases, with 3 bases between. The CDR3 consists of 11 residues. The CDR3, as DNA: TGTGCCAGCAGGACCACAGATACGCAGTATTTT. Protein: CASRTTDTQYF.

The genes are TRBV5-4 and TRBJ2-1, with D uncertain. Trimming cost V 3 bases and J 0 bases, with 4 bases left between them. The CDR3 extends over 13 amino acids. Germline V CDR1 and CDR2: SGHNT, YYREEE (reference sequence). CDR3 protein: CASSSPSYNEQFF. The CDR3 DNA reads as TGTGCCAGCAGCTCCCCCTCCTACAATGAGCAGTTCTTC. Full variable domain (outside the CDR3, taken from reference TRBV5-4 and TRBJ2-1): ETGVTQSPTHLIKTRGQQVTLRCSSQSGHNTVSWYQQALGQGPQFIFQYYREEENGRGNFPPRFSGLQFPNYSSELNVNALELDDSALYLCASSSPSYNEQFFGPGTRLTVL.

This chain uses TRBV6-5 with TRBJ2-1; possibly TRBD2 for D (5 bases). CDR1 and CDR2 (germline): MNHEY, SVGAGI. V was pared by 8 bases and J by 0 bases, with 14 bases between. CDR3 length equals 15 residues. CDR3 region: CASGKSGSSYNEQFF. CDR3 nucleotides: TGTGCCAGCGGCAAGTCGGGGAGCTCCTACAATGAGCAGTTCTTC.

The V call is TRBV29-1, the J call TRBJ2-7; TRBD1 aligns across 8 bases. Germline V gene sequence: CDR1 SQVTM, CDR2 ANQGSEA. CDR3 length: 12 residues. Trimming removed 6 bases from V and 3 bases from J; junction bases left unmatched: 4. The CDR3 DNA follows: TGCAGCGTACGGACAGGGAACTACGAGCAGTACTTC. Translating it yields CSVRTGNYEQYF.

V and J are TRBV15 and TRBJ2-1; possible D gene TRBD2, 5 bases. Germline CDR1 reads LNHNV; CDR2 reads YYDKDF (reference sequence). V was shortened by 4 bases and J by 4 bases, with 11 bases between the two germline ends. The CDR3 extends over 14 amino acids. This CDR3 reads CATSTTRGYNEQFF. CDR3 nucleotides: TGTGCCACCAGCACTACTAGAGGGTACAATGAGCAGTTCTTC.

J is TRBJ2-7 and V is TRBV7-8; a possible D gene is TRBD2 (5 bases). The CDR3 consists of 15 residues. CDR1 and CDR2 (germline): SGHVS, FQNEAQ. V was clipped by 1 base and J by 3 bases, with 13 bases between them. The CDR3 spells CASSLVSSGGYEQYF. As DNA, the CDR3 is TGTGCCAGCAGCTTAGTGAGCAGCGGTGGCTACGAGCAGTACTTC.

This clone has a single count. V and J are TRBV18 and TRBJ2-7; 8 bases match TRBD2. V was clipped by 3 bases and J by 3 bases; unmatched bases: 7. The germline V gene has CDR1 KGHSH and CDR2 LQKENI. This CDR3 is built from 15 residues. The CDR3 sequence is CASSPRVGLDYEQYF. CDR3 nucleotide sequence: TGTGCCAGCTCACCTCGCGTGGGACTAGACTACGAGCAGTACTTC.

This chain links TRBV19 with TRBJ1-5; no reliable D call. In germline, CDR1 is LNHDA, CDR2 SQIVND (reference sequence). This CDR3 spans 16 amino acids. V gave up 5 bases and J gave up 1 base, with 15 bases separating them. The CDR3 reads CASSPGPKDSNQPQHF. CDR3 DNA: TGTGCCAGTAGTCCCGGGCCGAAGGACAGCAATCAGCCCCAGCATTTT.

V and J are TRBV10-2 and TRBJ2-7; TRBD1 aligns across 8 bases. This CDR3 has 14 residues. The V gene's germline CDR1 is WSHSY and CDR2 SAAADI. V was pared by 6 bases and J by 2 bases, with 6 bases of the junction left unmatched. The chain's CDR3 is CASSPRTGTYEQYF. The CDR3 DNA reads TGCGCCAGCAGCCCAAGGACAGGGACCTACGAGCAGTACTTC.

This chain uses TRBV7-2 with TRBJ1-2, with TRBD1 matching over 7 bases. Germline V CDR1 and CDR2: SGHTA, FQGNSA. The ends lost 4 bases at V and 2 bases at J; junction bases unmatched: 10. The CDR3 has 16 amino acids. The CDR3 DNA sequence: TGTGCCAGCAGCTCGGGAAAGGGGGCGTCGAACTATGGCTACACCTTC. This gives the protein CASSSGKGASNYGYTF.

This clone was seen a single time. The gene calls are TRBV6-5 and TRBJ2-1; 9 bases are a match to TRBD1. Germline CDR1 is MNHEY and CDR2 is SVGAGI. The CDR3 length is 15 residues. V gave up 2 bases and J gave up 10 bases; unmatched junction bases: 9. CDR3 residues: CASSYKFRTGDEQFF. The DNA for the CDR3 is TGTGCCAGCAGTTACAAATTTAGGACAGGGGACGAGCAGTTCTTC.

The sample holds a few counts of this clone. The chain couples TRBV10-1 to TRBJ1-1; D perhaps matches TRBD1 (5 bases). The CDR3 runs to 16 residues. The germline gives CDR1 WNHNN, CDR2 SYGVQD (reference sequence). Trimming shortened V by 3 bases and J by 1 base, and 15 bases separated the two germline ends. In DNA, the CDR3 is TGCGCCAGCAGTGAATGGGTCGGGGCGGAGAACACTGAAGCTTTCTTT. It encodes CASSEWVGAENTEAFF.

The J gene is TRBJ1-1, the V gene TRBV7-2; D may be TRBD1 (5 bases). Germline V gives CDR1 SGHTA, CDR2 FQGNSA. V was shortened by 2 bases and J by 1 base, with 11 bases between the two germline ends. This CDR3 spans 15 amino acids. The CDR3 bases are TGTGCCAGCAGCTTAATGTTCGGGGCGAACACTGAAGCTTTCTTT. Translating gives CASSLMFGANTEAFF.

The CDR3 loop is CASSGTGTSGKNEQFF. The CDR3 DNA reads TGTGCCAGCAGCGGGACCGGGACTAGCGGGAAAAATGAGCAGTTCTTC. The V and J genes are TRBV7-8 and TRBJ2-1, with 13 positions matching TRBD2. This CDR3 is built from 16 residues. Germline CDR1 is SGHVS and CDR2 is FQNEAQ. With V trimmed by 5 bases and J by 7 bases, 8 bases remained unmatched.

In its sample, this clone was seen once. This rearrangement joins TRBV19 to TRBJ1-4; maybe TRBD1 (5 bases). V gave up 3 bases and J gave up 4 bases, with 12 bases separating them. The CDR3 runs to 15 residues. Germline assignment: CDR1 LNHDA and CDR2 SQIVND (reference sequence). The CDR3 bases are TGTGCCAGTAGTATGATAGGTACAGGTAATGAAAAACTGTTTTTT. This gives the protein CASSMIGTGNEKLFF.

This chain links TRBV4-3 with TRBJ2-1; D ambiguous. The germline gives CDR1 LGHNA, CDR2 YSLEER. The CDR3 spans 16 residues. The germline V and J ends were trimmed by 0 bases and 0 bases, with 9 bases remaining between them. The CDR3 DNA follows: TGCGCCAGCAGCCAAGATCGGCAGAGCTCCTACAATGAGCAGTTCTTC. This gives the protein CASSQDRQSSYNEQFF.

The chain recombines TRBV6-6 with TRBJ2-7; weak D call: TRBD2 (5 bases). Trimming left V 1 base short and J 10 bases short, with 11 bases between. This CDR3 has 12 amino acids. The germline gives CDR1 MNHNY, CDR2 SVGAGI (reference sequence). The chain's CDR3 is CASSYLGLIQYF. Written as DNA, the CDR3 is TGTGCCAGCAGTTACTTAGGACTGATTCAGTACTTC.

This clone occurred once. The chain recombines TRBV7-9 with TRBJ1-5, with D unresolved. V was trimmed by 1 base and J by 0 bases, leaving 7 bases between them. Per the germline V gene, CDR1 is SEHNR and CDR2 is FQNEAQ (reference sequence). The CDR3 sequence is 15 residues long. This chain's CDR3 is CASSLESGSNQPQHF. The CDR3, as DNA: TGTGCCAGCAGCTTAGAGAGCGGTAGCAATCAGCCCCAGCATTTT. The complete variable domain, with remaining parts taken from reference TRBV7-9 and TRBJ1-5, reads DTGVSQNPRHKITKRGQNVTFRCDPISEHNRLYWYRQTLGQGPEFLTYFQNEAQLEKSRLLSDRFSAERPKGSFSTLEIQRTEQGDSAMYLCASSLESGSNQPQHFGDGTRLSIL.

CDR3 sequence (DNA): TGTGCCAGCAGTGGGACAGTTGATGAAAAACTGTTTTTT. Translation gives CASSGTVDEKLFF. The chain employs TRBV6-1 and TRBJ1-4, with D perhaps TRBD1 (6 bases). The CDR3 is made up of 13 amino acids. Germline V gene data show CDR1 as MNHNS and CDR2 as SASEGT. The V end was cut by 4 bases, the J end by 6 bases, with 9 bases between.

The V and J genes are TRBV15 and TRBJ1-2; TRBD1 aligns across 10 bases. Trimming removed 3 bases from V and 4 bases from J; junction bases left unmatched: 8. Germline CDR1 reads LNHNV; CDR2 reads YYDKDF (reference sequence). The CDR3 is 16 residues long. In DNA, the CDR3 is TGTGCCACCAGCAGGGACAGGGGGGGTTCGGGCTATGGCTACACCTTC. This gives the protein CATSRDRGGSGYGYTF.

The chain joins TRBV6-5 to TRBJ1-5, with D maybe TRBD1 (6 bases). The CDR3 is 14 amino acids. Germline V gene sequence: CDR1 MNHEY, CDR2 SVGAGI. Trimming removed 0 bases at V and 5 bases at J, with 8 bases between. The CDR3 coding sequence is TGTGCCAGCAGTTACTCGGGGGCTCATCAGCCCCAGCATTTT. As protein: CASSYSGAHQPQHF.